The 7 T cell receptor beta chains listed next were all sequenced from one sample in a study of blood T cell repertoires in COVID-19 (dated by TCRdb to 2020 to 2021). The method was the immunoSEQ multiplex PCR assay. In TCRdb, the immuneACCESS table is reduced to in-frame sequences with V and J assigned. These tables do not hold every clone; where another copy was compared, an unresolved V gene accounts for under half, and the others remain unexplained. The sample table records more than 110,000 clones; roughly four fifths of these occur just once. The ten largest clones capture approximately 5% of the sample. The sequenced sample was peripheral blood. These receptors were taken from a woman older than 75 with active or convalescent COVID-19.

Ten or more counts support this clone. The V gene is TRBV6-2 or TRBV6-3, the J gene TRBJ1-2, with D perhaps matching TRBD1 (6 bases). V was shortened by 4 bases and J by 2 bases, with 8 bases between the two germline ends. The germline CDR1 and CDR2 sequences are MNHEY and SVGEGT. The CDR3 length is 13 residues. CDR3 in amino acids: CASSLGHNYGYTF. CDR3 nucleotide sequence: TGTGCCAGCAGTTTGGGACACAACTATGGCTACACCTTC.

This chain links TRBV12-3 or TRBV12-4 with TRBJ1-2; D is unresolved. The CDR3 contains 13 residues. V was clipped by 3 bases and J by 6 bases, with 11 bases between them. The CDR3: CASSFSGYDGYTF. The CDR3 DNA reads TGTGCCAGCAGTTTCTCGGGGTACGATGGCTACACCTTC.

The rearrangement joins TRBV9 to TRBJ1-1; D might be TRBD1 (5 bases). The V gene lost 0 bases and the J gene lost 3 bases, with 9 bases spanning the gap. This CDR3 comprises 14 residues. The V gene's germline CDR1 is SGDLS and CDR2 YYNGEE. CDR3 region: CASSVEGFDTEAFF. The DNA of the CDR3 is TGTGCCAGCAGCGTAGAGGGGTTCGACACTGAAGCTTTCTTT.

The gene calls are TRBV9 and TRBJ1-6; the match to TRBD1 covers 10 bases. V shed 3 bases, J shed 8 bases, and the junction held 2 bases outside the gene matches. From germline, CDR1 is SGDLS and CDR2 YYNGEE. The CDR3 totals 14 residues. CDR3 DNA: TGTGCCAGCAGCGCGGGGACAGGGGATTCACCCCTCCACTTT. Amino acids: CASSAGTGDSPLHF.

In this sample, this clone turned up a few times. V gene TRBV2 combines with J gene TRBJ2-7, with D tentatively TRBD2 (5 bases). The germline gives CDR1 SNHLY, CDR2 FYNNEI. Trimming pared 6 bases from V and 2 bases from J, leaving 8 bases between. The CDR3 runs 12 residues. CDR3 in amino acids: CASSGGTYEQYF. The CDR3 DNA sequence: TGTGCCAGCAGCGGAGGTACCTACGAGCAGTACTTC.

This clone was counted once. The chain is built from TRBV28 and TRBJ1-3; D is uncertain. Germline loops: CDR1 MDHEN, CDR2 SYDVKM. V was shortened by 8 bases and J by 1 base, with 12 bases between the two germline ends. The CDR3 loop spans 14 amino acids. For the CDR3, the DNA is TGTGCCAGCGGATTTGGGAGTTCTGGAAACACCATATATTTT. This sequence encodes CASGFGSSGNTIYF.

The V and J genes are TRBV6-1 and TRBJ1-2; D is unresolved. The CDR3 spans 14 residues. V shed 1 base and J shed 4 bases, with 10 bases lying between them. Per the germline V gene, CDR1 is MNHNS and CDR2 is SASEGT. The CDR3 protein is CASSEVHRFYGYTF. CDR3 bases: TGTGCCAGCAGTGAAGTACACAGATTCTATGGCTACACCTTC.